These 24 T cell receptor beta chains originate from one sample sequenced in a study of shared clonotypes between healthy human individuals. Here immunoSEQ multiplex PCR was the method, and the copy in TCRdb shows in-frame clones only, minus some. Of 2 million to 3 million clones in the sample, approximately 93% are singletons; the top ten hold around 0.4%. The source material was naive CD4+ T cells from PBMCs. Sample subset: CD45RA+ positively selected. Source of these receptors: a man between 18 and 35 years old in good health. Some clones in this sample may be carry-over from other donors' samples.

The CDR3 here is CASSYAGQGAFETQYF. CDR3 bases: TGTGCCAGCAGTTACGCGGGACAGGGGGCTTTTGAGACCCAGTACTTC. The chain uses TRBV27 and TRBJ2-5; 12 bases match TRBD1. Germline-derived CDR1 and CDR2 are MNHEY and SMNVEV (reference sequence). V dropped 4 bases and J dropped 5; count of bases not matched to a gene: 8. This CDR3 is built from 16 residues.

V and J are TRBV19 and TRBJ2-2, with D perhaps being TRBD1 or TRBD2 (6 bases each). The V gene's germline CDR1 is LNHDA and CDR2 SQIVND (reference sequence). The CDR3 contains 18 residues. V was clipped by 1 base and J by 2 bases, with 17 bases between them. Here the CDR3 DNA reads TGTGCCAGTAGTATAGTTTCCCTAAGGGGGGAAAACACCGGGGAGCTGTTTTTT. Its translation is CASSIVSLRGENTGELFF.

In the case of this clone: This sample includes further DNA sequences coding for the same CDR3. This rearrangement joins TRBV5-1 to TRBJ2-2; no clear D gene. The germline gives CDR1 SGHRS, CDR2 YFSETQ. The CDR3 loop spans 15 amino acids. The germline V and J ends were trimmed by 0 bases and 2 bases, with 8 bases remaining between them. CDR3 nucleotides: TGCGCCAGCAGCTTGGCACAGATAAACACCGGGGAGCTGTTTTTT. Translated, it gives CASSLAQINTGELFF. Using reference TRBV5-1 and TRBJ2-2 for the parts outside the CDR3, the full variable domain is KAGVTQTPRYLIKTRGQQVTLSCSPISGHRSVSWYQQTPGQGLQFLFEYFSETQRNKGNFPGRFSGRQFSNSRSEMNVSTLELGDSALYLCASSLAQINTGELFFGEGSRLTVL.

This chain connects TRBV2 to TRBJ2-1; weak D call: TRBD1 (5 bases). CDR3 size: 13 residues. V was cut by 10 bases and J by 5 bases, with 15 bases left in between. Germline V gene sequence: CDR1 SNHLY, CDR2 FYNNEI. The CDR3 DNA reads TGTGCCACCAGGCAAGGGGCCAACAATGAGCAGTTCTTC. Translation gives CATRQGANNEQFF.

The V gene is TRBV6-1, the J gene TRBJ2-7, with D uncertain. From germline, CDR1 is MNHNS and CDR2 SASEGT. The CDR3 extends over 15 amino acids. The V gene lost 1 base and the J gene lost 2 bases, with 12 bases spanning the gap. CDR3 protein: CASSEGGSRTYEQYF. The CDR3 DNA sequence: TGTGCCAGCAGTGAAGGAGGCAGCAGAACCTACGAGCAGTACTTC.

V usage is TRBV27 and J usage is TRBJ2-3, with 9 nucleotides matching TRBD1. This CDR3 region has 16 residues. With 1 base clipped from V and 3 bases from J, the junction kept 5 bases outside the gene matches. The germline CDR1 and CDR2 sequences are MNHEY and SMNVEV (reference sequence). DNA of the CDR3: TGTGCCAGCAGTTTATTAGGGACAGGGAGGACAGATACGCAGTATTTT. It is translated as CASSLLGTGRTDTQYF.

This chain uses TRBV28 with TRBJ2-3, with D possibly being TRBD1 (6 bases). Germline V gene data show CDR1 as MDHEN and CDR2 as SYDVKM. Trimming cost V 1 base and J 1 base, with 18 bases left between them. The CDR3 totals 18 residues. For the CDR3, the DNA is TGTGCCAGCAGTTTATCGGGTGCGTGGGCAGGGGGCACAGATACGCAGTATTTT. Translating gives CASSLSGAWAGGTDTQYF. Variable domain in full (rest from reference TRBV28 and TRBJ2-3): DVKVTQSSRYLVKRTGEKVFLECVQDMDHENMFWYRQDPGLGLRLIYFSYDVKMKEKGDIPEGYSVSREKKERFSLILESASTNQTSMYLCASSLSGAWAGGTDTQYFGPGTRLTVL.

CDR3 residues: CASSSSPGNTIYF. The CDR3 bases are TGTGCCAGCAGCTCTTCACCTGGAAACACCATATATTTT. The V gene is TRBV7-3, the J gene TRBJ1-3; D unclear. The V gene lost 4 bases and the J gene lost 2 bases, with 6 bases spanning the gap. The CDR3 loop spans 13 amino acids. CDR1 and CDR2 from the germline V gene are SGHTA and FQGTGA.

This clone was observed a handful of times. This sequence joins TRBV5-4 and TRBJ1-1, with D unresolved. Germline V CDR1 and CDR2: SGHNT, YYREEE (reference sequence). Trimming stripped 4 bases from V and 0 bases from J, with 10 bases between. The length of the CDR3 is 14 residues. The chain's CDR3 is CASSPGWVNTEAFF. The CDR3, as DNA: TGTGCCAGCAGCCCGGGGTGGGTGAACACTGAAGCTTTCTTT.

This chain connects TRBV28 to TRBJ2-5; D is perhaps TRBD2 (6 bases). There are 15 residues in the CDR3. Trimming took 6 bases from V and 5 from J, leaving 19 bases between them. Germline CDR1 MDHEN, CDR2 SYDVKM. The CDR3 sequence is CASSPGSIWRETQYF. The DNA of the CDR3 is TGTGCCAGCAGCCCCGGGAGTATTTGGCGGGAGACCCAGTACTTC.

There are a few counts of this clone. This sequence joins TRBV30 and TRBJ1-5, with 8 positions matching TRBD1. The junction had 9 bases not matched to a gene; V was cut back by 1 base and J by 10 bases. CDR1 is GTSNPN, CDR2 SVGIG, per germline (reference sequence). This CDR3 is 14 amino acids long. The CDR3 loop is CAWSGEQGVGPQHF. In DNA form, the CDR3 reads TGTGCCTGGAGTGGTGAACAGGGGGTAGGTCCCCAGCATTTT.

This chain connects TRBV5-1 to TRBJ2-5; 11 bases line up with TRBD2. The V and J ends lost 4 bases and 2 bases, in that order; junction bases with no gene match: 4. CDR1 and CDR2 (germline): SGHRS, YFSETQ. The CDR3 length is 15 residues. For the CDR3, the DNA is TGCGCCAGCAGCAGTTTAGCGGGAGGGCAAGAGACCCAGTACTTC. It is translated as CASSSLAGGQETQYF.

The chain uses TRBV20-1 and TRBJ1-5; no firm D call. Trimming took 6 bases from V and 11 from J, leaving 11 bases between them. CDR3 length: 10 amino acids. Germline CDR1 reads DFQATT; CDR2 reads SNEGSKA (reference sequence). As DNA, the CDR3 is TGCAGTGCCGCCCTTAGGGCCCAGCATTTT. This encodes CSAALRAQHF.

CDR3 nucleotides: TGTGCCACCACCTTCGACGGTTTCAATCAGCCCCAGCATTTT. This sequence encodes CATTFDGFNQPQHF. The rearrangement uses TRBV19 and TRBJ1-5, with no clear D. Per germline, CDR1 LNHDA and CDR2 SQIVND (reference sequence). The CDR3 is 14 residues long. V shed 10 bases and J shed 3 bases, with 16 bases lying between them. Together with reference TRBV19 and TRBJ1-5, the CDR3 gives the full variable domain: DGGITQSPKYLFRKEGQNVTLSCEQNLNHDAMYWYRQDPGQGLRLIYYSQIVNDFQKGDIAEGYSVSREKKESFPLTVTSAQKNPTAFYLCATTFDGFNQPQHFGDGTRLSIL.

V gene TRBV29-1 combines with J gene TRBJ2-1; D is ambiguous. The V gene's germline CDR1 is SQVTM and CDR2 ANQGSEA. The CDR3 is 14 residues long. Between the trimmed V and J ends, which lost 5 bases and 0 bases, there was a span of 11 bases. This CDR3 reads CSVLGGTSYNEQFF. CDR3 DNA: TGCAGCGTTCTGGGCGGTACCTCCTACAATGAGCAGTTCTTC.

This chain's CDR3 is CASSLRFGSQPQHF. The CDR3 DNA reads TGTGCCAGCAGTTTAAGGTTCGGATCTCAGCCCCAGCATTTT. V usage is TRBV28 and J usage is TRBJ1-5; D gene ambiguous. Germline V lookup: CDR1 MDHEN, CDR2 SYDVKM. The CDR3 loop spans 14 amino acids. Trimming shortened V by 2 bases and J by 6 bases, and 11 bases separated the two germline ends. Using reference TRBV28 and TRBJ1-5 for the parts outside the CDR3, the full variable domain is DVKVTQSSRYLVKRTGEKVFLECVQDMDHENMFWYRQDPGLGLRLIYFSYDVKMKEKGDIPEGYSVSREKKERFSLILESASTNQTSMYLCASSLRFGSQPQHFGDGTRLSIL.

The chain couples TRBV28 to TRBJ2-1; 7 positions match TRBD2. The germline CDR1 and CDR2 sequences are MDHEN and SYDVKM. After removal of 4 bases from V and 4 bases from J, the junction contained 7 bases not matched to a gene. The CDR3 is 15 amino acids. The CDR3 spells CASSYFIAGYNEQFF. CDR3 coding DNA: TGTGCCAGCAGTTACTTTATAGCGGGTTACAATGAGCAGTTCTTC.

The rearrangement uses TRBV18 and TRBJ2-7; TRBD2 aligns across 8 bases. The CDR3 runs 15 residues. The V gene end was trimmed by 2 bases and the J gene end by 6 bases; junction bases not matched to a gene: 9. Looked up from germline, CDR1 is KGHSH and CDR2 is LQKENI. In DNA, the CDR3 is TGTGCCAGCTCACCAAATTTAGCGGGAATTGGCGAGCAGTACTTC. Its translation is CASSPNLAGIGEQYF.

The chain joins TRBV6-5 to TRBJ1-4; 11 nucleotides agree with TRBD1. After removal of 2 bases from V and 7 bases from J, the junction contained 3 bases not matched to a gene. CDR1 is MNHEY, CDR2 SVGAGI, per germline. The CDR3 loop spans 15 amino acids. The CDR3 loop reads CASSYLGQGGEKLFF. The CDR3 nucleotides read TGTGCCAGCAGTTACCTGGGACAGGGGGGTGAAAAACTGTTTTTT.

The chain links TRBV11-2 to TRBJ2-7; 9 nucleotides align to TRBD1. This CDR3 spans 16 amino acids. Germline CDR1 reads SGHAT; CDR2 reads FQNNGV. After removal of 6 bases from V and 3 bases from J, the junction contained 12 bases not matched to a gene. In nucleotides, the CDR3 is TGTGCCAGCAGACTACGGACCGGGACAGGGCTCTACGAGCAGTACTTC. Translated: CASRLRTGTGLYEQYF.

This chain joins TRBV15 and TRBJ2-7; no clear D gene. Per the germline V gene, CDR1 is LNHNV and CDR2 is YYDKDF (reference sequence). The CDR3 is 15 residues long. Trimming cost V 0 bases and J 2 bases, with 11 bases left between them. The CDR3: CATSRDYSQTYEQYF. The CDR3 coding sequence is TGTGCCACCAGCAGAGATTATTCGCAGACCTACGAGCAGTACTTC.

J is TRBJ1-4 and V is TRBV10-3, with TRBD1 matching over 9 bases. The junction had 8 bases not matched to a gene; V was cut back by 6 bases and J by 12 bases. The germline V gene encodes CDR1 ENHRY and CDR2 SYGVKD. The CDR3 runs 13 residues. Here the CDR3 reads CAIRPGQGVELFF. In DNA form, the CDR3 reads TGTGCCATCAGACCGGGACAGGGTGTTGAACTGTTTTTT.

The CDR3 nucleotides are TGTGCCAGCAGCCCGCTAGCTGGAAATGAGCAGTTCTTC. It is translated as CASSPLAGNEQFF. The chain links TRBV7-9 to TRBJ2-1, with D possibly TRBD2 on 5 matching bases. V was shortened by 5 bases and J by 7 bases, with 12 bases between the two germline ends. In germline, CDR1 is SEHNR, CDR2 FQNEAQ (reference sequence). The CDR3 is 13 residues long.

This clone appeared a few times. The chain recombines TRBV15 with TRBJ2-7; 10 nucleotides align to TRBD1. This CDR3 spans 14 amino acids. Germline CDR1 is LNHNV and CDR2 is YYDKDF (reference sequence). V was pared by 1 base and J by 6 bases, with 3 bases of the junction left unmatched. CDR3 sequence (DNA): TGTGCCACCAGCAGAGCCTGGGACAGGGGCGAGCAGTACTTC. It is translated as CATSRAWDRGEQYF.